A single sample gave rise to the 18 T cell receptor beta chains below, sequenced in a study of blood T cell repertoires in COVID-19 (TCRdb year 2020). Library construction relied on the immunoSEQ multiplex PCR assay. TCRdb provides this immuneACCESS table in a form limited to in-frame rearrangements. Some clones are lacking; in checked studies, under half of them reflect an unresolved V gene, and why the rest are absent is not known. The sample profile shows 300,000 to 450,000 clones; roughly nine tenths of them were found once. Clones ranked in the top ten supply around 4% of the sample. The specimen was peripheral blood. All receptors come from a woman aged 55 to 70 with COVID-19, enrolled during active disease.

V is TRBV11-2 and J is TRBJ2-5, with 12 bases identical to TRBD2. CDR1 SGHAT and CDR2 FQNNGV come from the germline V gene. Unmatched junction bases numbered 7, after V lost 4 bases and J lost 4 bases. The CDR3 is 16 residues long. This chain's CDR3 is CASSYLLAGGGETQYF. In nucleotides, the CDR3 is TGTGCCAGCAGCTACCTACTAGCGGGGGGCGGAGAGACCCAGTACTTC.

The V call is TRBV5-5, the J call TRBJ1-1; TRBD1 is a possible D gene (5 bases). The V gene's germline CDR1 is SGHKS and CDR2 YYEKEE (reference sequence). The V and J ends lost 0 bases and 5 bases respectively, with 11 bases between them. The CDR3 runs 14 residues. CDR3 bases: TGTGCCAGCAGCTTGGCCCCAGGGAGGACTGAAGCTTTCTTT. Its translation is CASSLAPGRTEAFF.

This chain joins TRBV10-2 and TRBJ1-2; tentative D call: TRBD1 (5 bases). The V end lost 2 bases, the J end lost 4 bases, and 11 bases lay between the germline ends. This CDR3 contains 14 residues. Germline CDR1 reads WSHSY; CDR2 reads SAAADI. In DNA form, the CDR3 reads TGCGCCAGCAGTGAGCTCCAGGGCTCCTATGGCTACACCTTC. Protein: CASSELQGSYGYTF.

The rearrangement links TRBV27 to TRBJ1-4, with a weak D call TRBD1 (6 bases). Germline CDR1 is MNHEY and CDR2 is SMNVEV (reference sequence). The V gene lost 5 bases and the J gene lost 8 bases, with 15 bases spanning the gap. The CDR3 runs to 14 residues. CDR3 residues: CASSQQGTGEKLFF. The CDR3 DNA is TGTGCCAGCAGTCAACAGGGAACAGGAGAAAAACTGTTTTTT.

The chain uses TRBV3-1 (or the pseudogene TRBV3-2) and TRBJ2-7; the D gene is possibly TRBD2 (6 bases). Germline V CDR1 and CDR2: LGHDT, YNNKEL (reference sequence). The CDR3 runs 15 residues. V shed 4 bases and J shed 6 bases, with 19 bases lying between them. The DNA for the CDR3 is TGTGCCAGCAGCCCTCACGCGGGGAGGATGCGCGAGCAGTACTTC. Its translation: CASSPHAGRMREQYF.

This rearrangement joins TRBV15 to TRBJ1-2; the match to TRBD1 covers 7 bases. The trim removed 3 bases at V and 3 bases at J, leaving 4 bases unmatched. The germline CDR1 and CDR2 sequences are LNHNV and YYDKDF (reference sequence). CDR3 length: 14 amino acids. The CDR3 region has the DNA TGTGCCACCAGCAGTGCCGGGACAGACTATGGCTACACCTTC. Amino acids: CATSSAGTDYGYTF.

The rearrangement uses TRBV4-1 and TRBJ1-5; weak D call: TRBD1 (5 bases). This CDR3 spans 14 amino acids. CDR1 and CDR2 from the germline V gene are MGHRA and YSYEKL. The ends were cut back, 6 bases at V and 6 bases at J, with 15 bases in the middle. The CDR3 loop reads CASSLGSGGQPQHF. The CDR3 coding sequence is TGCGCCAGCAGTCTGGGGTCGGGGGGTCAGCCCCAGCATTTT.

This chain links TRBV25-1 with TRBJ1-6; the D gene is possibly TRBD1 (6 bases). This CDR3 is 14 amino acids long. The germline gives CDR1 MGHDK, CDR2 SYGVNS. V gave up 2 bases and J gave up 10 bases, with 12 bases separating them. The CDR3 sequence is CASSERGGGSPLHF. CDR3 in DNA: TGTGCCAGCAGTGAAAGGGGAGGGGGGTCACCCCTCCACTTT.

This chain connects TRBV28 to TRBJ1-5; TRBD1 is a possible D gene (5 bases). Trimming shortened V by 3 bases and J by 6 bases, and 12 bases separated the two germline ends. The CDR3 consists of 14 residues. Germline V gives CDR1 MDHEN, CDR2 SYDVKM. Here the CDR3 reads CASSLGGNSQPQHF. The DNA of the CDR3 is TGTGCCAGCAGTTTGGGGGGGAACTCTCAGCCCCAGCATTTT.

The rearrangement uses TRBV5-1 and TRBJ2-1, with 9 bases matching TRBD1. The CDR3 has 15 residues. Germline V gives CDR1 SGHRS, CDR2 YFSETQ. The V gene end was trimmed by 2 bases and the J gene end by 6 bases; junction bases not matched to a gene: 6. CDR3: CASSLPQTGGNEQFF. The CDR3 DNA is TGCGCCAGCAGCTTACCTCAGACAGGGGGCAATGAGCAGTTCTTC. Complete variable domain (other parts from reference TRBV5-1 and TRBJ2-1): KAGVTQTPRYLIKTRGQQVTLSCSPISGHRSVSWYQQTPGQGLQFLFEYFSETQRNKGNFPGRFSGRQFSNSRSEMNVSTLELGDSALYLCASSLPQTGGNEQFFGPGTRLTVL.

This clone was observed once. The chain joins TRBV27 to TRBJ1-2; 11 nucleotides match TRBD1. CDR3 size: 14 residues. Germline V CDR1 and CDR2: MNHEY, SMNVEV (reference sequence). J was trimmed by 6 bases and V by 4 bases; bases with no gene match: 4. CDR3 DNA sequence: TGTGCCAGCAGTTCGGGGACAGGGGGAAATGGCTACACCTTC. This encodes CASSSGTGGNGYTF.

The chain couples TRBV11-3 to TRBJ2-1; the match to TRBD2 covers 10 bases. V trimming: 1 base; J trimming: 6 bases; junction bases outside the gene matches: 6. Per germline, CDR1 SGHNT and CDR2 YENEEA. This CDR3 region has 16 residues. The DNA of the CDR3 is TGTGCCAGCAGCTTAGGGGTACTAGCGGGGATCAATGAGCAGTTCTTC. Amino acid sequence: CASSLGVLAGINEQFF.

CDR3 in amino acids: CASSSSGGSYGYTF. CDR3 bases: TGTGCCAGCAGCTCCTCTGGGGGGTCGTACGGCTACACCTTC. The rearrangement uses TRBV7-9 and TRBJ1-2; D perhaps matches TRBD1 (5 bases). V was shortened by 4 bases and J by 8 bases, with 17 bases between the two germline ends. CDR1 is SEHNR, CDR2 FQNEAQ, per germline (reference sequence). The CDR3 covers 14 residues.

The chain joins TRBV2 to TRBJ2-2, with D possibly matching TRBD2 (6 bases). Germline CDR1 and CDR2: SNHLY and FYNNEI. V was shortened by 6 bases and J by 5 bases, with 19 bases between the two germline ends. The CDR3 covers 16 residues. The CDR3 spells CASSPRRDPITGELFF. The CDR3, as DNA: TGTGCCAGCAGCCCCCGGCGGGACCCAATTACCGGGGAGCTGTTTTTT.

CDR3 DNA sequence: TGTGCCAGCAGTCCCGGACGGGGGGCTGAGATACAAGTTTATAGCAATCAGCCCCAGCATTTT. This sequence encodes CASSPGRGAEIQVYSNQPQHF. J is TRBJ1-5 and V is TRBV6-6; possibly TRBD1 for D (6 bases). Germline V gene lookup returns CDR1 MNHNY and CDR2 SVGAGI (reference sequence). The V end was cut by 5 bases, the J end by 0 bases, with 29 bases between. This CDR3 region has 21 residues.

The chain carries TRBV28 and TRBJ1-2, with D unclear. V gave up 6 bases and J gave up 4 bases, with 12 bases separating them. Germline V gene data show CDR1 as MDHEN and CDR2 as SYDVKM. The length of the CDR3 is 13 residues. The DNA for the CDR3 is TGTGCCAGCAGAGCAACAGCCCTCTATGGCTACACCTTC. The encoded protein is CASRATALYGYTF.

This clone was found a few times. This chain links TRBV4-1 with TRBJ1-3; D possibly corresponds to TRBD1 (6 bases). CDR3 length: 15 amino acids. Germline CDR1 and CDR2: MGHRA and YSYEKL. V lost 8 bases to trimming and J lost 4 bases, with 18 bases between them. The CDR3 DNA sequence: TGCGCCAGCGGAGCGACGGACAGCTCAGGAAACACCATATATTTT. It encodes CASGATDSSGNTIYF.

The rearrangement uses TRBV6-6 and TRBJ1-2; the D gene is possibly TRBD1 (6 bases). This CDR3 contains 15 residues. Deletions cut 4 bases from V and 0 bases from J, with 12 bases between. The germline V gene encodes CDR1 MNHNY and CDR2 SVGAGI (reference sequence). The DNA for the CDR3 is TGTGCCAGCAGTTTCGACAGGACTTCTAACTATGGCTACACCTTC. Residues: CASSFDRTSNYGYTF.